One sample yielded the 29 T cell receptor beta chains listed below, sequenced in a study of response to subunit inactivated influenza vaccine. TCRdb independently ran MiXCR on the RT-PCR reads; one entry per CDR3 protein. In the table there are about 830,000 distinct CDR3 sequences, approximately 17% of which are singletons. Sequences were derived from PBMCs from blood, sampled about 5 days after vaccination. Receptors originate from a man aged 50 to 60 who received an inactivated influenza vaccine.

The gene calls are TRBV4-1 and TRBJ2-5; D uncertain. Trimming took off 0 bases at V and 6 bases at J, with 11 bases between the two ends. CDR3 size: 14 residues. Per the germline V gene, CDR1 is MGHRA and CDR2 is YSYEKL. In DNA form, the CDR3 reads TGCGCCAGCAGCCAAGATGGGAACAGTCAGACCCAGTACTTC. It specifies CASSQDGNSQTQYF.

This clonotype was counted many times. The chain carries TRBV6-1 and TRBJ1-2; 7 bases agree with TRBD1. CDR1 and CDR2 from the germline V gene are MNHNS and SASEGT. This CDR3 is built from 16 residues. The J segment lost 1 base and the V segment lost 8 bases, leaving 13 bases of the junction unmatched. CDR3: CASAPGRDRINYGYTF. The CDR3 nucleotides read TGTGCCAGCGCCCCGGGCAGGGACAGAATTAACTATGGCTACACCTTC.

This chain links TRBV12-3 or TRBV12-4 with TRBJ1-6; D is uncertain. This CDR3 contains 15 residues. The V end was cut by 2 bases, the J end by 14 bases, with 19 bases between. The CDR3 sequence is CASSLRAVAKGSLHF. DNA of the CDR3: TGTGCCAGCAGTTTAAGGGCGGTAGCAAAGGGATCCCTCCACTTT.

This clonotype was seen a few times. This CDR3 reads CAISGGTRITGELFF. The CDR3 DNA is TGTGCCATCAGTGGGGGGACGCGGATCACCGGGGAGCTGTTTTTT. The chain combines TRBV10-3 with TRBJ2-2; D tentatively fits TRBD1 or TRBD2 (5 bases each). Germline CDR1 is ENHRY and CDR2 is SYGVKD. Trimming removed 4 bases from V and 4 bases from J, with 13 bases in between. The CDR3 runs 15 residues.

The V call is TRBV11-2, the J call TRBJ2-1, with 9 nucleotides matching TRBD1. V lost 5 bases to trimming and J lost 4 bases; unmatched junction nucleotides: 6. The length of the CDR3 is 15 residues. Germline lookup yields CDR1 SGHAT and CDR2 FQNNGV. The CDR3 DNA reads TGTGCCAGCAGCCCCTGGGGACAGGGTTACAATGAGCAGTTCTTC. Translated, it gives CASSPWGQGYNEQFF.

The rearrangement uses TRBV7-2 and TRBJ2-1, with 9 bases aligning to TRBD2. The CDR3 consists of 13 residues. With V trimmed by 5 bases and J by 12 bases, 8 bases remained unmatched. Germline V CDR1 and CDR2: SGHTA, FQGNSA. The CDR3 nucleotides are TGTGCCAGCAGCGCCCAGCTAGCGGGGCTGCAGTTCTTC. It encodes CASSAQLAGLQFF.

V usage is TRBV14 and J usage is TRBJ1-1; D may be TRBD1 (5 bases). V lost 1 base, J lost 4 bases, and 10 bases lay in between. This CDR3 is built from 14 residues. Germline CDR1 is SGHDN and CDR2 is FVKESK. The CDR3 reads CASSQVMGVTEAFF. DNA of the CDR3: TGTGCCAGCAGCCAAGTTATGGGGGTCACTGAAGCTTTCTTT.

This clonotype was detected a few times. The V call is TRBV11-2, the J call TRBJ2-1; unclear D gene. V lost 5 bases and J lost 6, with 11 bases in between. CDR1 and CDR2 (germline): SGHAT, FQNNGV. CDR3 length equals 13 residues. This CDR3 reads CASSATLSNEQFF. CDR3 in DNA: TGTGCCAGCAGCGCCACCCTATCCAATGAGCAGTTCTTC.

The CDR3 sequence is CASSLWGLRTGELFF. The CDR3 DNA reads as TGTGCCAGCAGTTTGTGGGGGCTCCGGACCGGGGAGCTGTTTTTT. The chain uses TRBV12-3 or TRBV12-4 and TRBJ2-2; TRBD1 is a possible D gene (6 bases). V was clipped by 3 bases and J by 5 bases, with 13 bases between them. The CDR3 sequence is 15 residues long.

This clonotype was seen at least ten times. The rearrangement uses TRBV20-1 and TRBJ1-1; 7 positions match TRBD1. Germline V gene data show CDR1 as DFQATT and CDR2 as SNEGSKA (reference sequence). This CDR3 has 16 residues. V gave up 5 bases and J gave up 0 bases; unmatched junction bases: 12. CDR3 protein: CSAPPGGRGVNTEAFF. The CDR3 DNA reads TGCAGTGCTCCCCCGGGGGGCAGGGGGGTGAACACTGAAGCTTTCTTT.

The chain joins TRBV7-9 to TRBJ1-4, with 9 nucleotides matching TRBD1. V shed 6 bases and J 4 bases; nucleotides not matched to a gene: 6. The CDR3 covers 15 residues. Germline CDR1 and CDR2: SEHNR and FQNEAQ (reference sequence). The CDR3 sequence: CASRTDRGYNEKLFF. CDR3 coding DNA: TGTGCCAGCAGGACGGACAGGGGATATAATGAAAAACTGTTTTTT.

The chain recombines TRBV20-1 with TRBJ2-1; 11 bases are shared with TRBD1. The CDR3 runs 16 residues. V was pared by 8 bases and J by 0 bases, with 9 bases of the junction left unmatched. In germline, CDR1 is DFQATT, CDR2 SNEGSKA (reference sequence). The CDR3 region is CSTEDRGRNSYNEQFF. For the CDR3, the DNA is TGCAGTACGGAGGACAGGGGGCGTAACTCCTACAATGAGCAGTTCTTC.

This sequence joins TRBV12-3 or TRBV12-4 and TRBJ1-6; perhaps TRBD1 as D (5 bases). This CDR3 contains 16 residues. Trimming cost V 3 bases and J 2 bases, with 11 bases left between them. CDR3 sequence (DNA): TGTGCCAGCAGTTTCAGGGCTGGCCCCTATAATTCACCCCTCCACTTT. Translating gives CASSFRAGPYNSPLHF.

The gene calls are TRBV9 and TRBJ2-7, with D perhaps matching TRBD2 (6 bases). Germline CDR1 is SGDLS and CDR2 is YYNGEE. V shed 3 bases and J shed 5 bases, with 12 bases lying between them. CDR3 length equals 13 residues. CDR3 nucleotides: TGTGCCAGCAGCGCTCGGGGGAGGAACGAGCAGTACTTC. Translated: CASSARGRNEQYF.

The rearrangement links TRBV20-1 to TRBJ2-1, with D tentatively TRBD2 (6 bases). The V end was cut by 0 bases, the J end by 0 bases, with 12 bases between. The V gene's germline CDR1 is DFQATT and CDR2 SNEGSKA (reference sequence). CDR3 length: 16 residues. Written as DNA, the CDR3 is TGCAGTGCTAGAGATGCGATCGGGAGCTCCTACAATGAGCAGTTCTTC. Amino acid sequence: CSARDAIGSSYNEQFF.

The CDR3 bases are TGCGCCAGCAGCTCCGGACTAGCGGGGGGGCCCTCTGAGAATGAGCAGTTCTTC. Protein: CASSSGLAGGPSENEQFF. The rearrangement uses TRBV5-1 and TRBJ2-1, with 15 positions matching TRBD2. The germline V gene has CDR1 SGHRS and CDR2 YFSETQ. V shed 3 bases, J shed 7 bases, and the junction held 11 bases outside the gene matches. CDR3 length: 18 amino acids.

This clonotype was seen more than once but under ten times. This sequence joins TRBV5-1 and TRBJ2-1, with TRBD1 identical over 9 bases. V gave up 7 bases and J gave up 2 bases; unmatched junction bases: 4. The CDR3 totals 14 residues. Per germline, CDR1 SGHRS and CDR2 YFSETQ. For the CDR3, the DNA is TGCGCCAGCCGATGGGACAGGGCCTACAATGAGCAGTTCTTC. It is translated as CASRWDRAYNEQFF.

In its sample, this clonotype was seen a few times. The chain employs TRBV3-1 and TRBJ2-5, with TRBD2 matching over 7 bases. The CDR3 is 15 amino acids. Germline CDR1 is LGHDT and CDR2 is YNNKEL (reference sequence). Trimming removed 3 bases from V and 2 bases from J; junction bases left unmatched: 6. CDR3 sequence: CASSHRGLLQETQYF. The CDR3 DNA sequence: TGTGCCAGCAGCCATAGGGGACTATTGCAAGAGACCCAGTACTTC.

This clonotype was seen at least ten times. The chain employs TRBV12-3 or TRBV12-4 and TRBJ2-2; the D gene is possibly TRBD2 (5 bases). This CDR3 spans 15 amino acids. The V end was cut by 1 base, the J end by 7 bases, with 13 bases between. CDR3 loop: CASSLERGIGGELFF. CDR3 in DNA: TGTGCCAGCAGTTTAGAGAGAGGGATCGGCGGGGAGCTGTTTTTT.

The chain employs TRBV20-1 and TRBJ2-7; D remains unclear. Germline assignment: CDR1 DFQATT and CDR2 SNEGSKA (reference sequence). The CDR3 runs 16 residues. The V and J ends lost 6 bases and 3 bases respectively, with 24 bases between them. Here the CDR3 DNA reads TGCAGTGCACAAAGGACGGACCGACTTCAATTCTACGAGCAGTACTTC. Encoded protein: CSAQRTDRLQFYEQYF.

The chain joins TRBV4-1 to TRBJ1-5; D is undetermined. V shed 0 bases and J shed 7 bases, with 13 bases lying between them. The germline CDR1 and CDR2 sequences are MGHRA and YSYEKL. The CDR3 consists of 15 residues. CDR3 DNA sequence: TGCGCCAGCAGCCAAGACTTTGGCGGGCGGCAGCCCCAGCATTTT. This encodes CASSQDFGGRQPQHF.

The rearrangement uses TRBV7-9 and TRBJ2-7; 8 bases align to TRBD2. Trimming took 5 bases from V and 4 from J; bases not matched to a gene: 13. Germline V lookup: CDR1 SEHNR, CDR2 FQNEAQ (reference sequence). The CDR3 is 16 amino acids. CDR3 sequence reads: CASSPRGSGAPYEQYF. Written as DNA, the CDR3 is TGTGCCAGCAGCCCCCGGGGTAGCGGGGCTCCTTACGAGCAGTACTTC.

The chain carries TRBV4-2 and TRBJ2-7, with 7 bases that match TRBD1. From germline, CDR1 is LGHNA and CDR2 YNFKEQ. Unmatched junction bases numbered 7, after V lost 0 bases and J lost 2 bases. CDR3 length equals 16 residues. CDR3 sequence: CASSQEFPQGAYEQYF. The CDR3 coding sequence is TGTGCCAGCAGCCAAGAGTTCCCCCAGGGGGCCTACGAGCAGTACTTC.

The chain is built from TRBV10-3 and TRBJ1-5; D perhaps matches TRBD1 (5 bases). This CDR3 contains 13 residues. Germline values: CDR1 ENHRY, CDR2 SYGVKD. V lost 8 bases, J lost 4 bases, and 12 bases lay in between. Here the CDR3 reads CAIGAEGNQPQHF. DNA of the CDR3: TGTGCCATCGGGGCTGAGGGTAATCAGCCCCAGCATTTT.

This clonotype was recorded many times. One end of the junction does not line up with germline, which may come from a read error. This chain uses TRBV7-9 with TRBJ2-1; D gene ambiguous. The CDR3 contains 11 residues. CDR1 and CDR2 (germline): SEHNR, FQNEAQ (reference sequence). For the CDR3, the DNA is TGTGCCAGCACCCCGGGTCTAGAGCCGTTCTTC. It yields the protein CASTPGLEPFF.

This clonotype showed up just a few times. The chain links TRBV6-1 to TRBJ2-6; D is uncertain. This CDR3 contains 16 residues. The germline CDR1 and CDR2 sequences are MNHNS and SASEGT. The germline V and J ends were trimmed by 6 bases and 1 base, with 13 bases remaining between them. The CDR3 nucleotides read TGTGCCAGCAGCCGATCCATAGGATCTGGGGCCAACGTCCTGACTTTC. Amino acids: CASSRSIGSGANVLTF.

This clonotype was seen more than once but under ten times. DNA of the CDR3: TGCGCCAGCAGCTTGGCATTCACAGGACAGGGGGCTGGCTACACCTTC. It codes for CASSLAFTGQGAGYTF. The V gene is TRBV5-1, the J gene TRBJ1-2; 11 bases line up with TRBD1. The CDR3 loop spans 16 amino acids. CDR1 is SGHRS, CDR2 YFSETQ, per germline. V was clipped by 0 bases and J by 7 bases; unmatched bases: 8. Together with reference TRBV5-1 and TRBJ1-2, the CDR3 gives the full variable domain: KAGVTQTPRYLIKTRGQQVTLSCSPISGHRSVSWYQQTPGQGLQFLFEYFSETQRNKGNFPGRFSGRQFSNSRSEMNVSTLELGDSALYLCASSLAFTGQGAGYTFGSGTRLTVV.

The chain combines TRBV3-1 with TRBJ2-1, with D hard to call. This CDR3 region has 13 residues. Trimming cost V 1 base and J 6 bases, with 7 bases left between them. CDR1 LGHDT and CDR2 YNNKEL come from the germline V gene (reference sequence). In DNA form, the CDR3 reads TGTGCCAGCAGCCAAGCTTTAGTCAATGAGCAGTTCTTC. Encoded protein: CASSQALVNEQFF.

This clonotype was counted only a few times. CDR3: CASSQGTEGGWDNEQFF. Here the CDR3 DNA reads TGCGCCAGCAGCCAAGGGACAGAGGGAGGGTGGGACAATGAGCAGTTCTTC. The genes are TRBV4-1 and TRBJ2-1, with TRBD2 as a possible D gene (7 bases). The CDR3 sequence is 17 residues long. Trimming stripped 1 base from V and 5 bases from J, with 18 bases between. Germline loops: CDR1 MGHRA, CDR2 YSYEKL.